The clone carrying this TCR beta chain was counted only a few times. This sample was included in a study of patients and donors after allogeneic stem cell transplantation. TCRdb analysed the RT-PCR reads with MiXCR anew, one entry per CDR3 protein. The sample contains about a million distinct CDR3 sequences, approximately 18% of which appear only once. The material sequenced was blood, either unsorted or a sorted T cell fraction (not recorded which). This sequence originates from a human donor who was either an allogeneic HSCT recipient or a stem cell or donor lymphocyte infusion donor (not recorded which). It is not recorded whose cells these are; they may come from a transplant donor.

CDR3 coding DNA: TGCGCCAGCAGCCACCATACTAGCGGAGATTACAATGAGCAGTTCTTC. As protein: CASSHHTSGDYNEQFF. This chain links TRBV5-1 with TRBJ2-1, with 8 bases identical to TRBD2. The junction had 10 bases not matched to a gene; V was cut back by 4 bases and J by 4 bases. The germline gives CDR1 SGHRS, CDR2 YFSETQ. This CDR3 region has 16 residues.